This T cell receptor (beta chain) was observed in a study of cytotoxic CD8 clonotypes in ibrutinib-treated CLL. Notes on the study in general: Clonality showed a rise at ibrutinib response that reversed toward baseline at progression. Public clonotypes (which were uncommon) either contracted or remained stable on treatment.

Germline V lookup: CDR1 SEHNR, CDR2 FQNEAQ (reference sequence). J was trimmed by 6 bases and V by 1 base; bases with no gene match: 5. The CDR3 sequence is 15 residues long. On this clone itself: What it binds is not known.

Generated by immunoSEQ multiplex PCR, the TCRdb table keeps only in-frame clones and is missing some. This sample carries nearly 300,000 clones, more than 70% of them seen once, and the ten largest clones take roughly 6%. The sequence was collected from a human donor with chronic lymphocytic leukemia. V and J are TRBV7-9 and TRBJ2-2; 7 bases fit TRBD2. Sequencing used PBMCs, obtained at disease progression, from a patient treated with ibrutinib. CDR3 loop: CASSLGGSMPGELFF. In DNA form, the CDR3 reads TGTGCCAGCAGCTTAGGCGGGAGTATGCCCGGGGAGCTGTTTTTT.